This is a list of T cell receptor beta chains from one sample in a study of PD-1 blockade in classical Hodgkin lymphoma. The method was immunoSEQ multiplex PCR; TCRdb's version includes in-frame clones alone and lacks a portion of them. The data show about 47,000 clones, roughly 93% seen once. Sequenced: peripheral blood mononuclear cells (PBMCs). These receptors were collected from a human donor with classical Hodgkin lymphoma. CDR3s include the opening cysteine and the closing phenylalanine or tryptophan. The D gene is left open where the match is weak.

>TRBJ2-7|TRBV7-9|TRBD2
CASSSGLRSGGYEQYF
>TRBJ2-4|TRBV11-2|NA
CASSLDSGLAKNIQYF
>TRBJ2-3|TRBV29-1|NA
CSVEDDGAWGGTDTQYF
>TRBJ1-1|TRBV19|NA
CASGPGSGTEAFF
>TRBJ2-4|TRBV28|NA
CASSHLDPQNAKNIQYF
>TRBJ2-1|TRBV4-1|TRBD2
CASSRTSGYNEQFF
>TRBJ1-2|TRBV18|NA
CASSPTLTGPNYGYTF
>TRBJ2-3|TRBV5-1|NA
CASSTTVPVTDTQYF
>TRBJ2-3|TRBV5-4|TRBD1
CASSRPGTGGVGTDTQYF
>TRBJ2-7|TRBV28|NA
CASSPAGLLYEQYF
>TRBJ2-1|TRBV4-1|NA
CASSQRLVGYNEQFF
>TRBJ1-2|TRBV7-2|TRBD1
CASSYSTGTAYGYTF
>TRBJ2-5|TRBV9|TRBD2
CASSVDGRLAGGPGETQYF
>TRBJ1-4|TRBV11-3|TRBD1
CASSLAAGGPFNEKLFF
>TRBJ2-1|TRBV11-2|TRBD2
CASSRGLDNEQFF
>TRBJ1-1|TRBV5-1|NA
CASSLAVNGNTEAFF
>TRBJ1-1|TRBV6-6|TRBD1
CASSYSTGRYTEAFF
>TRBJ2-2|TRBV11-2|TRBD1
CASSLGDRGRPGELFF
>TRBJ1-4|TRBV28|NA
CASSRRSGVNEKLFF
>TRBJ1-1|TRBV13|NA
CASSFGRAGNTEAFF
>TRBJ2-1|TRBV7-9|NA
CASSLALPGANEQFF
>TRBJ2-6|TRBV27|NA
CASSLSTVRANVLTF